The clone carrying this TCR beta chain was detected only a few times. What it recognizes is unknown. The CDR3 consists of 18 residues. These data originate in a study of cytomegalovirus exposure and HLA in healthy donors. Study-level information: Unique TCR beta sequences numbering approximately 120 million came from 190 million or so T cells in an earlier analysis.

Study-level findings and limits: Association of approximately 16,000 TCR beta sequences with HLA alleles was found at 0.05 false discovery rate in a later analysis.

In the PCR, 60 Vbeta and 13 Jbeta primers were used. Libraries were prepared by immunoSEQ multiplex PCR; TCRdb keeps only in-frame clonotypes and omits some of them. The table lists about 130,000 clones, over 65% of them singletons. The donors, nominally healthy at sampling, likely had unrecorded immune exposures. The material sequenced was PBMCs. The J gene is TRBJ2-7, the V gene TRBV1; the table calls TRBD1, which could not be checked here. TRBV1 is shown as a pseudogene. The origin of this receptor is a female donor in good health and CMV-seropositive. This CDR3 is CTSSQEPRGRTSSYEQYF. The CDR3 region has the DNA TGCACCAGCAGCCAAGAACCCAGGGGTCGAACTAGCTCCTACGAGCAGTACTTC.